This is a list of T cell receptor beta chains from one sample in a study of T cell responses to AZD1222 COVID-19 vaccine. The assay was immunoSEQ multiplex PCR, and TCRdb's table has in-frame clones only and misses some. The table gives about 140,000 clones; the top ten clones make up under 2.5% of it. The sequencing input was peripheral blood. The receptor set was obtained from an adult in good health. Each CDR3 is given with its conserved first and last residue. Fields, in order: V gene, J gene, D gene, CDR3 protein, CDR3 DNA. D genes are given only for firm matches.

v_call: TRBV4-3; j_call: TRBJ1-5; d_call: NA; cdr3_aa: CASSQTQQGNQPQHF; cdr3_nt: TGCGCCAGCAGCCAAACCCAACAGGGCAATCAGCCCCAGCATTTT
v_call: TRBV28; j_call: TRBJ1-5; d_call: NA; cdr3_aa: CASSLVGNQPQHF; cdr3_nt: TGTGCCAGCAGTTTAGTTGGCAATCAGCCCCAGCATTTT
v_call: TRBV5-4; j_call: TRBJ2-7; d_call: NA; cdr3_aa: CASSPWTGSYEQYF; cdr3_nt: TGTGCCAGCAGCCCCTGGACGGGGAGCTACGAGCAGTACTTC
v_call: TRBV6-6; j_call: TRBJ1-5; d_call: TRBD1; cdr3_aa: CASSLIDRGGSNQPQHF; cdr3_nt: TGTGCCAGCAGTCTTATCGACAGGGGGGGTAGCAATCAGCCCCAGCATTTT
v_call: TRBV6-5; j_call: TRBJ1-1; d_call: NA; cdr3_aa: CASRLDTWNTEAFF; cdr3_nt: TGTGCCAGCAGGTTGGACACTTGGAACACTGAAGCTTTCTTT
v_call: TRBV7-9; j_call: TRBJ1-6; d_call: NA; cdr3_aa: CASSPAQRSPLHF; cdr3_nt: TGTGCCAGCAGCCCCGCCCAACGTTCACCCCTCCACTTT
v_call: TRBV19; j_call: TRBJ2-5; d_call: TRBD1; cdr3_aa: CASTRTGGQETQYF; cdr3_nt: TGTGCCAGTACTCGGACAGGGGGACAAGAGACCCAGTACTTC
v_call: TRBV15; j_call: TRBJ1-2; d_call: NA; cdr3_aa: CATSRDRLGRETYGYTF; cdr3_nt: TGTGCCACCAGCAGAGATCGTCTGGGCAGGGAGACCTATGGCTACACCTTC
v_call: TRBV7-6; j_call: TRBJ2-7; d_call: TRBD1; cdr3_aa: CASSLRTGGHEQYF; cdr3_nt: TGTGCCAGCAGCTTGAGAACAGGGGGCCACGAGCAGTACTTC
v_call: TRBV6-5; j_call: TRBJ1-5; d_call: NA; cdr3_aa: CASRRDLGSNQPQHF; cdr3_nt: TGTGCCAGCAGGAGGGACCTTGGGAGCAATCAGCCCCAGCATTTT
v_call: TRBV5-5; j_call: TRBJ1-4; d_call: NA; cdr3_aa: CASSLAWRVATNEKLFF; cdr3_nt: TGTGCCAGCAGCTTGGCCTGGAGGGTTGCAACTAATGAAAAACTGTTTTTT
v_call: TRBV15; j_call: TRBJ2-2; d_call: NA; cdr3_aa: CATSIRGAVELFF; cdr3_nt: TGTGCCACCAGCATTCGGGGGGCTGTGGAGCTGTTTTTT
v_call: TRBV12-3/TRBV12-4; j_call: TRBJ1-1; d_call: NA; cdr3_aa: CASSMGPDFEAFF; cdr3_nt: TGTGCCAGCAGTATGGGACCGGATTTTGAAGCTTTCTTT
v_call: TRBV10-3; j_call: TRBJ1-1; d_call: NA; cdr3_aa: CAISEVVNTEAFF; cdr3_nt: TGTGCCATCAGTGAGGTGGTGAACACTGAAGCTTTCTTT
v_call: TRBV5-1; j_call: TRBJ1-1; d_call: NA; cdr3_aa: CASSLDGLTEAFF; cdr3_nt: TGCGCCAGCAGCTTGGACGGCCTGACTGAAGCTTTCTTT
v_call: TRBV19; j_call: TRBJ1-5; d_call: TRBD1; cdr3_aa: CASSATGSNQPQHF; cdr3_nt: TGTGCCAGTAGTGCGACAGGGAGCAATCAGCCCCAGCATTTT
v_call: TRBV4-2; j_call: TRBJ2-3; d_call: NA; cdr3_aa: CASSQGFRGGTDTQYF; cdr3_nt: TGTGCCAGCAGCCAGGGGTTTAGGGGGGGAACAGATACGCAGTATTTT
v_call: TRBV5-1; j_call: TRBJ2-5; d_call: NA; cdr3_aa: CASSLSAGQETQYF; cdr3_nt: TGCGCCAGCAGCTTGTCGGCGGGCCAAGAGACCCAGTACTTC
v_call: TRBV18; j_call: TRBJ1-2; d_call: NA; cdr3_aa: CASSLLQMDFPYYGYTF; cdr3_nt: TGTGCCAGCTCCCTCCTACAGATGGACTTCCCGTACTATGGCTACACCTTC
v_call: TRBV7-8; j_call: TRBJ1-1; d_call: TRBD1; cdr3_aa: CASSPGDREAFF; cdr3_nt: TGTGCCAGCAGCCCGGGGGACAGGGAAGCTTTCTTT